This T cell receptor (beta chain) was sequenced during a study of OX40 agonist ivuxolimab in advanced cancers. Study as a whole: Anti-PD-1, anti-PD-L1 or anti-CTLA-4 therapy given earlier was allowed, and approximately 43% had some. Whole-study findings and limits: On average, CD8+ T cells showed a greater number of expanded clones than CD4+. Both CD4+ and CD8+ T cell populations in blood had undergone clonal expansion by week 6 at 0.1 to 3.0 mg/kg.

Repertoires were generated with immunoSEQ multiplex PCR, while TCRdb's copy carries only in-frame clones and drops some. This sample carries about 6,000 clones, around four fifths of them seen once, and the ten largest clones take 25%. A remark on this clone: No antigen is known for it.

The CDR3 contains 16 residues. J gave up 3 bases and V 4 bases, and 11 bases lay outside the gene matches. Germline V lookup: CDR1 GTSNPN, CDR2 SVGIG (reference sequence). The V call is TRBV30, the J call TRBJ1-2; 10 nucleotides line up with TRBD1. The receptor comes from an adult with an advanced solid tumor such as melanoma, head and neck, liver or kidney cancer. The source material was CD4+ or CD8+ T cells sorted from blood, sampled in a trial of the OX40 agonist ivuxolimab. This chain's CDR3 is CAWISSGGQGYYGYTF. Written as DNA, the CDR3 is TGTGCCTGGATATCCTCCGGGGGACAGGGGTACTATGGCTACACCTTC.